This T cell receptor beta chain was found in a study of T cells after yellow fever vaccination. Study results and caveats: Peaking faster, on day 5 versus 15, the secondary response was nonetheless weaker. Once the booster was given, most primary-vaccination clones reappeared, at about 95% for CD4 and more than 85% for CD8. CD4 and CD8 compartments shared a small share of clonotypes, likely from convergent recombination.

The TCR cDNA carried a universal primer site and UMIs from 5'RACE template switching. TCRdb passed the 5' RACE reads through MiXCR, listing each CDR3 protein once. The sample contains about 500,000 distinct CDR3 sequences, about 17% of which appear only once. The CDR3 consists of 14 residues. Trimming stripped 4 bases from V and 7 bases from J, with 14 bases between. CDR1 MNHEY and CDR2 SVGAGI come from the germline V gene. This clonotype was recorded a few times. Antigen unknown. The chain has TRBV6-5 and TRBJ1-5; D perhaps matches TRBD1 (6 bases). The material sequenced was PBMCs, taken roughly 5 days after the first yellow fever vaccination. This TCR was recovered from a man in his late teens or twenties who received the YFV17D yellow fever vaccine. The CDR3 coding sequence is TGTGCCAGCAGTTCCCTACAGGGCCAACAGCCCCAGCATTTT. It codes for CASSSLQGQQPQHF.